The 22 T cell receptor beta chains given below trace back to one sample, sequenced in a study of lymphopenia after photon versus proton radiotherapy. Sequenced by immunoSEQ multiplex PCR; TCRdb stores in-frame clones only, minus some. The sample includes around 20,000 clones, about 92% of them seen just once. The sample in question was peripheral blood, obtained from a patient treated with photon-based radiotherapy. All receptors come from a woman aged 40 to 49 with cholangiocarcinoma.

The genes are TRBV9 and TRBJ2-5, with D perhaps TRBD1 or TRBD2 (5 bases each). CDR1 and CDR2 from the germline V gene are SGDLS and YYNGEE. V was clipped by 0 bases and J by 3 bases, with 12 bases between them. CDR3 size: 15 residues. Here the CDR3 reads CASSVAGLGKETQYF. DNA of the CDR3: TGTGCCAGCAGCGTAGCGGGGCTAGGGAAAGAGACCCAGTACTTC.

The chain uses TRBV7-2 and TRBJ2-7; TRBD1 agrees at 8 bases. Trimming at V came to 5 bases and at J to 5 bases, leaving 8 bases not matched to a gene. The V gene's germline CDR1 is SGHTA and CDR2 FQGNSA. CDR3 length: 14 amino acids. As DNA, the CDR3 is TGTGCCAGCAGCCCGGGACAGGCCCGGGACGAGCAGTACTTC. Amino acids: CASSPGQARDEQYF.

This chain links TRBV4-1 with TRBJ1-1; 9 bases fit TRBD1. CDR1 and CDR2 (germline): MGHRA, YSYEKL. Germline trimming cut 11 bases from V and 5 bases from J; bases unmatched to any gene: 6. The CDR3 loop spans 12 amino acids. In nucleotides, the CDR3 is TGCGCCGACGGACAGGGGAGGACTGAAGCTTTCTTT. It encodes CADGQGRTEAFF.

The chain couples TRBV5-4 to TRBJ1-2; unclear D gene. This CDR3 spans 15 amino acids. Germline values: CDR1 SGHNT, CDR2 YYREEE (reference sequence). Between the trimmed V and J ends, which lost 7 bases and 8 bases, there was a span of 24 bases. The CDR3 spells CASGAVDKGRRGYTF. The CDR3 bases are TGTGCCAGCGGCGCAGTAGATAAGGGTCGACGCGGCTACACCTTC.

V gene TRBV5-6 combines with J gene TRBJ1-2; no reliable D call. Germline values: CDR1 SGHDT, CDR2 YYEEEE. This CDR3 spans 13 amino acids. V lost 4 bases and J lost 2, with 9 bases in between. The CDR3 reads CASSPSENYGYTF. The CDR3 DNA reads TGTGCCAGCAGCCCTTCAGAGAACTATGGCTACACCTTC.

The J gene is TRBJ1-1, the V gene TRBV20-1; no reliable D call. The CDR3 is made up of 11 amino acids. Germline V gives CDR1 DFQATT, CDR2 SNEGSKA (reference sequence). Deletions cut 2 bases from V and 0 bases from J, with 1 base between. As DNA, the CDR3 is TGCAGTGCTAGATTGAACACTGAAGCTTTCTTT. This translates into CSARLNTEAFF.

V gene TRBV2 combines with J gene TRBJ2-1, with D possibly being TRBD2 (5 bases). Trimming removed 10 bases at V and 9 bases at J, with 22 bases between. The CDR3 length is 14 residues. Germline assignment: CDR1 SNHLY and CDR2 FYNNEI. The CDR3 region has the DNA TGTGCCACGGTATCGCGGACTGGACCTATTGAGCAGTTCTTC. This gives the protein CATVSRTGPIEQFF.

V is TRBV28 and J is TRBJ1-1; no reliable D call. This CDR3 is built from 14 residues. Trimming took 3 bases from V and 3 from J, leaving 11 bases between them. Germline CDR1 MDHEN, CDR2 SYDVKM. The CDR3 loop is CASSFLAGDTEAFF. The CDR3 coding sequence is TGTGCCAGCAGTTTCCTTGCCGGGGACACTGAAGCTTTCTTT.

The rearrangement links TRBV6-5 to TRBJ1-2, with D uncertain. V dropped 0 bases and J dropped 2 bases, with 7 bases sitting between them. The germline V gene has CDR1 MNHEY and CDR2 SVGAGI. This CDR3 has 14 residues. The CDR3 DNA is TGTGCCAGCAGTTACTCGACTGCGAACTATGGCTACACCTTC. This translates into CASSYSTANYGYTF.

CDR3 sequence: CASSELGESLNTEAFF. DNA for the CDR3: TGTGCCAGCAGCGAGCTAGGGGAAAGCTTGAACACTGAAGCTTTCTTT. This chain connects TRBV9 to TRBJ1-1, with a possible D match to TRBD1 (5 bases). The V and J ends lost 3 bases and 0 bases respectively, with 15 bases between them. Germline V gives CDR1 SGDLS, CDR2 YYNGEE. The CDR3 runs 16 residues.

The genes are TRBV5-6 and TRBJ1-6, with TRBD1 as a possible D gene (5 bases). V lost 2 bases and J lost 8, with 14 bases in between. The V gene's germline CDR1 is SGHDT and CDR2 YYEEEE. This CDR3 region has 15 residues. CDR3 DNA sequence: TGTGCCAGCAGCTTTTATAGGGGCACAGATTCACCCCTCCACTTT. It encodes CASSFYRGTDSPLHF.

The rearrangement joins TRBV5-5 to TRBJ2-1; TRBD2 matches at 8 bases. Germline assignment: CDR1 SGHKS and CDR2 YYEKEE (reference sequence). The CDR3 is made up of 16 amino acids. With 3 bases clipped from V and 3 bases from J, the junction kept 8 bases outside the gene matches. In nucleotides, the CDR3 is TGTGCCAGCAGCTCCTTACTAGCGGAAGTCTACAATGAGCAGTTCTTC. Translation: CASSSLLAEVYNEQFF.

The J gene is TRBJ2-1, the V gene TRBV28; D might be TRBD2 (6 bases). Germline V gives CDR1 MDHEN, CDR2 SYDVKM. This CDR3 is built from 16 residues. Trimming took 5 bases from V and 3 from J, leaving 17 bases between them. The CDR3 loop is CASSGPRVADYNEQFF. CDR3 sequence (DNA): TGTGCCAGCAGTGGCCCTAGAGTAGCGGACTACAATGAGCAGTTCTTC.

In this sample, this clone turned up once. The chain employs TRBV7-9 and TRBJ1-4; D gene ambiguous. CDR3 size: 13 residues. CDR1 is SEHNR, CDR2 FQNEAQ, per germline (reference sequence). Trimming cost V 3 bases and J 7 bases, with 9 bases left between them. The CDR3 loop is CASSFSGGEKLFF. CDR3 DNA sequence: TGTGCCAGCAGCTTCTCGGGCGGTGAAAAACTGTTTTTT.

The chain carries TRBV7-6 and TRBJ1-1; possibly TRBD1 for D (5 bases). CDR3 length: 13 residues. Trimming took 5 bases from V and 2 from J, leaving 9 bases between them. Germline CDR1 reads SGHVS; CDR2 reads FNYEAQ. The DNA of the CDR3 is TGTGCCAGCAGCCCCGGGGGTAACACTGAAGCTTTCTTT. This translates into CASSPGGNTEAFF.

In its sample, this clone was seen once. The chain combines TRBV19 with TRBJ2-7, with a weak D call TRBD2 (6 bases). The germline V gene has CDR1 LNHDA and CDR2 SQIVND (reference sequence). The CDR3 length is 12 residues. V was pared by 8 bases and J by 1 base, with 9 bases between. The CDR3 nucleotides are TGTGCCAGTTCTAGCGCTTCCTACGAGCAGTACTTC. Its translation: CASSSASYEQYF.

The genes are TRBV28 and TRBJ2-7; 9 bases align to TRBD1. The V gene's germline CDR1 is MDHEN and CDR2 SYDVKM. Trimming took 6 bases from V and 5 from J; bases not matched to a gene: 11. The CDR3 totals 15 residues. This CDR3 reads CASRLRDREIHEQYF. The CDR3 bases are TGTGCCAGCAGGCTTAGGGACAGGGAAATTCACGAGCAGTACTTC.

The chain couples TRBV4-3 to TRBJ2-1; D might be TRBD1 (7 bases). With 1 base removed from V and 10 bases from J, the gap between germline ends came to 20 bases. This CDR3 contains 16 residues. The germline gives CDR1 LGHNA, CDR2 YSLEER. The CDR3 loop is CASSQAVGSAGQEQFF. CDR3 in DNA: TGCGCCAGCAGCCAAGCTGTCGGGAGTGCGGGACAGGAGCAGTTCTTC.

This clone was seen just once. V gene TRBV6-5 combines with J gene TRBJ2-7; 9 nucleotides agree with TRBD2. From germline, CDR1 is MNHEY and CDR2 SVGAGI. V shed 4 bases and J 2 bases; nucleotides not matched to a gene: 6. This CDR3 has 15 amino acids. For the CDR3, the DNA is TGTGCCAGCAGTTCCCTAGCGGGGTTCACCTACGAGCAGTACTTC. It specifies CASSSLAGFTYEQYF.

The rearrangement links TRBV13 to TRBJ2-3; D is tentatively TRBD1 or TRBD2 (5 bases each). V was cut by 0 bases and J by 1 base, with 5 bases left in between. This CDR3 contains 14 residues. Germline V gene lookup returns CDR1 PRHDT and CDR2 FYEKMQ (reference sequence). The CDR3 DNA is TGTGCCAGCAGCTTAGGGGGGGGCACAGATACGCAGTATTTT. It codes for CASSLGGGTDTQYF.

The V gene is TRBV4-1, the J gene TRBJ1-3; a possible D gene is TRBD1 (6 bases). The V end lost 4 bases, the J end lost 4 bases, and 14 bases lay between the germline ends. Germline lookup yields CDR1 MGHRA and CDR2 YSYEKL. The CDR3 is 15 residues long. DNA for the CDR3: TGCGCCAGCAGCCCTCCGGGGGCATACGGAAACACCATATATTTT. It is translated as CASSPPGAYGNTIYF.

V is TRBV30 and J is TRBJ1-2; a weak D match, TRBD1 (6 bases). The V gene's germline CDR1 is GTSNPN and CDR2 SVGIG (reference sequence). The germline V and J ends were trimmed by 2 bases and 8 bases, with 15 bases remaining between them. The CDR3 consists of 13 residues. The CDR3 nucleotides are TGTGCCTGGAGTCTTACAGGGTACGGCGGCTACACCTTC. Its translation is CAWSLTGYGGYTF.